A selection of T cell receptor beta chains follows, all from one sample in a study of CD8+ T cells in alopecia areata. The assay was immunoSEQ multiplex PCR, and TCRdb's table has in-frame clones only and misses some. This table has around 190,000 clones, more than 55% appearing once. This specimen consisted of CD4+ T cells sorted from blood, obtained at week 4, from a patient treated with tofacitinib. The receptor set was obtained from a human donor with alopecia areata. CDR3s include the opening cysteine and the closing phenylalanine or tryptophan. A D gene is named only where the DNA matches it firmly. Only some rows state a clone size, as once, few, many or a class for expanded clones.

CDR3 DNA: TGCGCCAGCAGCTTATGGGACAGCGAGCAGTACTTC; CDR3 protein: CASSLWDSEQYF; D gene: TRBD1; V gene: TRBV5-1; J gene: TRBJ2-7; clone size: NA
CDR3 DNA: TGTGCCAGCAGTTCCCGCGGGAGTAAGGGGGGGGAGCAGTACTTC; CDR3 protein: CASSSRGSKGGEQYF; D gene: NA; V gene: TRBV6-5; J gene: TRBJ2-7; clone size: NA
CDR3 DNA: TGCAGCGTTGCAGCGGGGCAAGAGACCCAGTACTTC; CDR3 protein: CSVAAGQETQYF; D gene: TRBD2; V gene: TRBV29-1; J gene: TRBJ2-5; clone size: few
CDR3 DNA: TGTGCCAGCAGTGGACAGGGGACCTATGGCTACACCTTC; CDR3 protein: CASSGQGTYGYTF; D gene: TRBD1; V gene: TRBV25-1; J gene: TRBJ1-2; clone size: NA
CDR3 DNA: TGTGCCAGCAGCCAAGGACTAGCGGGAGGGGGAACAGATACGCAGTATTTT; CDR3 protein: CASSQGLAGGGTDTQYF; D gene: TRBD2; V gene: TRBV4-2; J gene: TRBJ2-3; clone size: NA
CDR3 DNA: TGTGCCAGCAGCTGGACAGGGGGCCGCGGAAACATTCAGTACTTC; CDR3 protein: CASSWTGGRGNIQYF; D gene: TRBD1; V gene: TRBV5-5; J gene: TRBJ2-4; clone size: NA
CDR3 DNA: TGTGCCAGCAGCCAAGTTAGCGGTGGGACGCAGTATTTT; CDR3 protein: CASSQVSGGTQYF; D gene: NA; V gene: TRBV14; J gene: TRBJ2-3; clone size: NA
CDR3 DNA: TGTGCCAGCAGCTTAAGGCAGCCCTACGAGCAGTACTTC; CDR3 protein: CASSLRQPYEQYF; D gene: NA; V gene: TRBV7-2; J gene: TRBJ2-7; clone size: NA
CDR3 DNA: TGTGCCACCTCGATACAAGAGACCCAGTACTTC; CDR3 protein: CATSIQETQYF; D gene: NA; V gene: TRBV28; J gene: TRBJ2-5; clone size: NA
CDR3 DNA: TGTGCCAGCAGCCAGAGTCAGGGGACCCAGTACTTC; CDR3 protein: CASSQSQGTQYF; D gene: NA; V gene: TRBV6-5; J gene: TRBJ2-5; clone size: NA
CDR3 DNA: TGTGCCAGCAGTACCTTGGGAGAGGTAGGAGGCTACACCTTC; CDR3 protein: CASSTLGEVGGYTF; D gene: NA; V gene: TRBV25-1; J gene: TRBJ1-2; clone size: NA
CDR3 DNA: TGTGCCAGCAGTGCGACAGGGTCCGGGGCCAACGTCCTGACTTTC; CDR3 protein: CASSATGSGANVLTF; D gene: TRBD1; V gene: TRBV2; J gene: TRBJ2-6; clone size: NA
CDR3 DNA: TGTGCCAGCAGCTTAAGCCAGGGGAACACCGGGGAGCTGTTTTTT; CDR3 protein: CASSLSQGNTGELFF; D gene: NA; V gene: TRBV11-2; J gene: TRBJ2-2; clone size: few
CDR3 DNA: TGCAGCGTTAATGGAGGGAGGGCCAAGGCCACAGATACGCAGTATTTT; CDR3 protein: CSVNGGRAKATDTQYF; D gene: TRBD2; V gene: TRBV29-1; J gene: TRBJ2-3; clone size: NA
CDR3 DNA: TGTGCCAGCACCTCGCGAGGAGGGGAGACCCAGTACTTC; CDR3 protein: CASTSRGGETQYF; D gene: NA; V gene: TRBV6-5; J gene: TRBJ2-5; clone size: NA
CDR3 DNA: TGTGCCAGCAGTGAAGCGCAGCGGTCCACCGGGGAGCTGTTTTTT; CDR3 protein: CASSEAQRSTGELFF; D gene: NA; V gene: TRBV2; J gene: TRBJ2-2; clone size: once
CDR3 DNA: TGTGCCAGCAGCCCAGGGGTCTCGAACGAGCAGTACTTC; CDR3 protein: CASSPGVSNEQYF; D gene: NA; V gene: TRBV9; J gene: TRBJ2-7; clone size: NA
CDR3 DNA: TGCAGCGTTATGGCAGGGGGAGAGGGTGAGCAGTTCTTC; CDR3 protein: CSVMAGGEGEQFF; D gene: TRBD1; V gene: TRBV29-1; J gene: TRBJ2-1; clone size: NA
CDR3 DNA: TGTGCCAGCCCGACAGGTGGAAACACCATATATTTT; CDR3 protein: CASPTGGNTIYF; D gene: NA; V gene: TRBV5-8; J gene: TRBJ1-3; clone size: NA
CDR3 DNA: TGTGCCAGCAGTGCCCAGGGGGGAAACACTGAAGCTTTCTTT; CDR3 protein: CASSAQGGNTEAFF; D gene: TRBD1; V gene: TRBV2; J gene: TRBJ1-1; clone size: NA
CDR3 DNA: TGCAGCGTTGAATTCGTGGCCGGTGGCTACACCTTC; CDR3 protein: CSVEFVAGGYTF; D gene: NA; V gene: TRBV29-1; J gene: TRBJ1-2; clone size: NA
CDR3 DNA: TGTGCCAGCATACAGGGGGTGAGCTTCACAGATACGCAGTATTTT; CDR3 protein: CASIQGVSFTDTQYF; D gene: TRBD1; V gene: TRBV19; J gene: TRBJ2-3; clone size: NA
CDR3 DNA: TGTGCCTGGAGTCTAAACAGGAACACTGAAGCTTTCTTT; CDR3 protein: CAWSLNRNTEAFF; D gene: NA; V gene: TRBV30; J gene: TRBJ1-1; clone size: few
CDR3 DNA: TGTGCCAGCAGCTCGGGACTAGCGGAGACCCAGTACTTC; CDR3 protein: CASSSGLAETQYF; D gene: TRBD2; V gene: TRBV11-2; J gene: TRBJ2-5; clone size: NA
CDR3 DNA: TGTGCCAGCAGACAACGGGTCATGAACACTGAAGCTTTCTTT; CDR3 protein: CASRQRVMNTEAFF; D gene: NA; V gene: TRBV6-5; J gene: TRBJ1-1; clone size: NA
CDR3 DNA: TGCAGCGTTGAAGGGTCTCGGGCCGAACCCCACAATGAGCAGTTCTTC; CDR3 protein: CSVEGSRAEPHNEQFF; D gene: NA; V gene: TRBV29-1; J gene: TRBJ2-1; clone size: NA
CDR3 DNA: TGCAGCGTTGAACAGGGGGTTGGCTACACCTTC; CDR3 protein: CSVEQGVGYTF; D gene: TRBD1; V gene: TRBV29-1; J gene: TRBJ1-2; clone size: NA
CDR3 DNA: TGTGCCAGCCTGACAGAGGAAAAACTGTTTTTT; CDR3 protein: CASLTEEKLFF; D gene: NA; V gene: TRBV28; J gene: TRBJ1-4; clone size: few
CDR3 DNA: TGTGCCAGCAGGCTTGGACTAGCGCTATCCTACGAGCAGTACTTC; CDR3 protein: CASRLGLALSYEQYF; D gene: TRBD2; V gene: TRBV6-1; J gene: TRBJ2-7; clone size: NA
CDR3 DNA: TGCAGCGGCCACAGGGGGACCGGAGAGACCCAGTACTTC; CDR3 protein: CSGHRGTGETQYF; D gene: TRBD1; V gene: TRBV29-1; J gene: TRBJ2-5; clone size: NA
CDR3 DNA: TGTGCCAGCAGCTCCCGAGCGGGGCCCTACAATGAGCAGTTCTTC; CDR3 protein: CASSSRAGPYNEQFF; D gene: TRBD2; V gene: TRBV7-2; J gene: TRBJ2-1; clone size: NA
CDR3 DNA: TGTGCCAGCAGCCAATACGGGGAGCTGTTTTTT; CDR3 protein: CASSQYGELFF; D gene: NA; V gene: TRBV14; J gene: TRBJ2-2; clone size: NA
CDR3 DNA: TGTGCCACCAGCAGGACTAGCGGGAAGACAGATACGCAGTATTTT; CDR3 protein: CATSRTSGKTDTQYF; D gene: TRBD2; V gene: TRBV15; J gene: TRBJ2-3; clone size: NA
CDR3 DNA: TGTGCCAGCAGTGGACAGGGTTCTGGCTACACCTTC; CDR3 protein: CASSGQGSGYTF; D gene: TRBD1; V gene: TRBV25-1; J gene: TRBJ1-2; clone size: NA
CDR3 DNA: TGTGCCAGCAGTGAATTACCAGGGGGCAAAATGGGGAATGAGCAGTTCTTC; CDR3 protein: CASSELPGGKMGNEQFF; D gene: TRBD1; V gene: TRBV25-1; J gene: TRBJ2-1; clone size: NA
CDR3 DNA: TGTGCCAGCAGCCAGACGGGTGGAGAGGGCTACACCTTC; CDR3 protein: CASSQTGGEGYTF; D gene: NA; V gene: TRBV7-9; J gene: TRBJ1-2; clone size: NA